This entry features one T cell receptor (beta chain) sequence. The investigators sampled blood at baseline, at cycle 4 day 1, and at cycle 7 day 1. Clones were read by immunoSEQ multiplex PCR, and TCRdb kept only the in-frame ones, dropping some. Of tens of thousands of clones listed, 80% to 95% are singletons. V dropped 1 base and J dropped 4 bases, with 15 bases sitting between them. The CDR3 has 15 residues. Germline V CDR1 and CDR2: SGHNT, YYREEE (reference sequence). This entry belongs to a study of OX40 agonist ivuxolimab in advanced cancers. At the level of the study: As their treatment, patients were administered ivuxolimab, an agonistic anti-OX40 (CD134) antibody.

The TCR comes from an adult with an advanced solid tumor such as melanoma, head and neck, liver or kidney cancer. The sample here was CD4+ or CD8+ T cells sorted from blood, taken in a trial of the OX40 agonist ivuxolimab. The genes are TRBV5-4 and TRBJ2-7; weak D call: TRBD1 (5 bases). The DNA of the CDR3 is TGTGCCAGCAGCTTGAACTTAGGTCAGGGTTACGAGCAGTACTTC. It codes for CASSLNLGQGYEQYF. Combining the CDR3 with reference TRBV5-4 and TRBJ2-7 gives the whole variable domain ETGVTQSPTHLIKTRGQQVTLRCSSQSGHNTVSWYQQALGQGPQFIFQYYREEENGRGNFPPRFSGLQFPNYSSELNVNALELDDSALYLCASSLNLGQGYEQYFGPGTRLTVT.